These T cell receptor beta chains were read from a single sample in a study of vaccination effects on CD4 cells after COVID-19. The assay was immunoSEQ multiplex PCR, and TCRdb's table has in-frame clones only and misses some. The data show over 50,000 clones, 81% seen once. These receptors have no known antigen. Sequencing used CD4+ T cells from PBMCs cultured with HCoV-229E spike peptides, obtained before COVID-19 vaccination. These receptors originate from a human donor who received a COVID-19 vaccine. CDR3s leave out the opening cysteine and the closing phenylalanine or tryptophan.

v_call: TRBV18; j_call: TRBJ2-5; cdr3_aa: ASSLRVETQY
v_call: TRBV6-1; j_call: TRBJ1-4; cdr3_aa: ASSEVDRGLTNEKLF
v_call: TRBV5-1; j_call: TRBJ1-3; cdr3_aa: ASSIGLASGNTIY
v_call: TRBV28; j_call: TRBJ1-3; cdr3_aa: ASRTPGPGNTIY
v_call: TRBV24-1; j_call: TRBJ1-1; cdr3_aa: ATSDPSGGTEAF
v_call: TRBV7-3; j_call: TRBJ1-1; cdr3_aa: ASSWDAVNTEAF
v_call: TRBV4-1; j_call: TRBJ2-3; cdr3_aa: ASSQDATQY
v_call: TRBV7-9; j_call: TRBJ2-4; cdr3_aa: ASSFPFSIQY
v_call: TRBV29-1; j_call: TRBJ2-5; cdr3_aa: SVAYGGAGETQY
v_call: TRBV7-2; j_call: TRBJ1-4; cdr3_aa: ASTGGGEKLF
v_call: TRBV12-5; j_call: TRBJ1-2; cdr3_aa: ASGEGPKDYGYT
v_call: TRBV7-8; j_call: TRBJ2-2; cdr3_aa: ASTYEGDTGELF
v_call: TRBV27; j_call: TRBJ2-2; cdr3_aa: ASSTTDRGWTGELF
v_call: TRBV20-1; j_call: TRBJ1-5; cdr3_aa: SARRSQPQH
v_call: TRBV9; j_call: TRBJ2-3; cdr3_aa: ASSTRGGTDTQY
v_call: TRBV3-1/TRBV3-2; j_call: TRBJ1-2; cdr3_aa: ASSQATGKYGYT
v_call: TRBV19; j_call: TRBJ2-3; cdr3_aa: ASRTSGGAGTDTQY
v_call: TRBV6-5; j_call: TRBJ1-5; cdr3_aa: ASKGQGRGNQPQH
v_call: TRBV5-5; j_call: TRBJ2-2; cdr3_aa: ASSLVLNTGELF
v_call: TRBV6-5; j_call: TRBJ2-3; cdr3_aa: AGGTGATDTQY
v_call: TRBV20-1; j_call: TRBJ1-2; cdr3_aa: SASVLNYGYT
v_call: TRBV24-1; j_call: TRBJ1-2; cdr3_aa: ATSDAPDLYGYT
v_call: TRBV7-2; j_call: TRBJ1-1; cdr3_aa: ASSLAGGNTEAF
v_call: TRBV3-1/TRBV3-2; j_call: TRBJ1-3; cdr3_aa: ASSPSSSDTIY
v_call: TRBV11-1; j_call: TRBJ2-2; cdr3_aa: ASSADRANTGELF
v_call: TRBV11-3; j_call: TRBJ2-2; cdr3_aa: ASGGPTGELF
v_call: TRBV28; j_call: TRBJ1-2; cdr3_aa: ASILAPGSGGYT
v_call: TRBV28; j_call: TRBJ2-1; cdr3_aa: ASSGTGKTNEQF
v_call: TRBV19; j_call: TRBJ1-3; cdr3_aa: ASSITPGNTIY
v_call: TRBV7-9; j_call: TRBJ2-2; cdr3_aa: ASSPLDTGELF
v_call: TRBV10-1; j_call: TRBJ1-5; cdr3_aa: ASSGPVGQGSGGQPQH
v_call: TRBV28; j_call: TRBJ2-3; cdr3_aa: ASSQNSGTDTQY
v_call: TRBV27; j_call: TRBJ2-1; cdr3_aa: ASSPYGTGMSSEQF
v_call: TRBV6-5; j_call: TRBJ2-1; cdr3_aa: ASSIDGGSYNEQF
v_call: TRBV5-6; j_call: TRBJ1-3; cdr3_aa: ASSRREYAGNTIY
v_call: TRBV7-2; j_call: TRBJ2-5; cdr3_aa: ASSFRGSETQY
v_call: TRBV11-2; j_call: TRBJ2-5; cdr3_aa: ASSLGLAAGRGKETQY
v_call: TRBV2; j_call: TRBJ2-4; cdr3_aa: ASSDISEVKNIQY
v_call: TRBV5-1; j_call: TRBJ2-5; cdr3_aa: ASSLASQGGRRAQY
v_call: TRBV24-1; j_call: TRBJ2-5; cdr3_aa: ATSDPRTSTETQY
v_call: TRBV11-3; j_call: TRBJ2-1; cdr3_aa: ASSYDSDEQF
v_call: TRBV19; j_call: TRBJ1-3; cdr3_aa: ASNGDSGNTIY
v_call: TRBV5-6; j_call: TRBJ1-2; cdr3_aa: ASTRQAYGYT
v_call: TRBV5-1; j_call: TRBJ2-2; cdr3_aa: ASSLIAGANTGELF
v_call: TRBV5-6; j_call: TRBJ1-2; cdr3_aa: ASSLGPVYGYT
v_call: TRBV5-5; j_call: TRBJ2-6; cdr3_aa: ASSLVLQGGSGANVLT
v_call: TRBV29-1; j_call: TRBJ2-2; cdr3_aa: SVITGVNTGELF
v_call: TRBV7-2; j_call: TRBJ2-5; cdr3_aa: ASSPRTTQY
v_call: TRBV7-9; j_call: TRBJ2-3; cdr3_aa: ASSLTSGATDTQY
v_call: TRBV4-1; j_call: TRBJ2-1; cdr3_aa: ASSQERGSSYNEQF
v_call: TRBV24-1; j_call: TRBJ2-1; cdr3_aa: ATSEPGQGGYNEQF